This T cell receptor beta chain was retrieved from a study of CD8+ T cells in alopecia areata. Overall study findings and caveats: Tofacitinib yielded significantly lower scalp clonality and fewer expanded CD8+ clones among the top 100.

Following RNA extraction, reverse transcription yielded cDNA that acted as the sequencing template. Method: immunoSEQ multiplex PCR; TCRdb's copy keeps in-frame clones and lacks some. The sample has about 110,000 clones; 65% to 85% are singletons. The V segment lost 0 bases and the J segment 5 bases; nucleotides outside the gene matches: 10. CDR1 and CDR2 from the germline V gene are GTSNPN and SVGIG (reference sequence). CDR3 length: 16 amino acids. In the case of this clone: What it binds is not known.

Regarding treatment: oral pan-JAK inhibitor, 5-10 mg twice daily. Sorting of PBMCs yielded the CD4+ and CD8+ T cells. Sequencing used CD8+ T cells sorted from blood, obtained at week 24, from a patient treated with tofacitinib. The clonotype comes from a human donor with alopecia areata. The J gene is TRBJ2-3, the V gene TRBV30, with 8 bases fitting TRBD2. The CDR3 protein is CAWSVAAGGGRDTQYF. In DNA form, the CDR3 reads TGTGCCTGGAGTGTAGCGGCGGGGGGAGGTAGAGATACGCAGTATTTT. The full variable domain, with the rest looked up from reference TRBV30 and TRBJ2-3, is SQTIHQWPATLVQPVGSPLSLECTVEGTSNPNLYWYRQAAGRGLQLLFYSVGIGQISSEVPQNLSASRPQDRQFILSSKKLLLSDSGFYLCAWSVAAGGGRDTQYFGPGTRLTVL.